A single sample is the source of the 5 T cell receptor beta chains below, sequenced in a study of blood T cells in healthy people across ages. Next came a second PCR, run for 7 to 11 cycles, which used a sample-barcoded 5' primer along with a J-beta primer mix. TCRdb used MiXCR to reprocess the 5' RACE reads, holding one entry per CDR3 protein. Of around 1,100,000 distinct CDR3 sequences listed, 35% to 45% were seen once; the top ten hold around 13%. What was sequenced was blood. The receptor set was obtained from a young man in good health.

In its sample, this clonotype was seen a few times. In DNA, the CDR3 is TGTGCCAGCAGTTGGGGGACCAATCAGCCCCAGCATTTT. As protein: CASSWGTNQPQHF. J is TRBJ1-5 and V is TRBV6-2 or TRBV6-3; D perhaps matches TRBD1 (5 bases). CDR3 length equals 13 residues. V was pared by 4 bases and J by 3 bases, with 7 bases between. Germline CDR1 MNHEY, CDR2 SVGEGT.

V is TRBV20-1 and J is TRBJ2-7; TRBD1 matches 9 bases. Trimming removed 4 bases from V and 6 bases from J; junction bases left unmatched: 7. The CDR3 spans 13 residues. Germline V gene data show CDR1 as DFQATT and CDR2 as SNEGSKA (reference sequence). CDR3 in DNA: TGCAGTGCTATTGGGACAGGGTCTCTCGAGCAGTACTTC. It specifies CSAIGTGSLEQYF.

The chain uses TRBV9 and TRBJ1-1; no clear D. Trimming cost V 3 bases and J 3 bases, with 3 bases left between them. Germline V gene lookup returns CDR1 SGDLS and CDR2 YYNGEE. This CDR3 has 11 residues. The CDR3 sequence is CASSDDTEAFF. Here the CDR3 DNA reads TGTGCCAGCAGCGATGACACTGAAGCTTTCTTT.

This clonotype was observed a few times. The genes are TRBV9 and TRBJ2-7, with TRBD2 matching over 7 bases. Trimming at V came to 0 bases and at J to 3 bases, leaving 3 bases not matched to a gene. Germline assignment: CDR1 SGDLS and CDR2 YYNGEE. CDR3 length: 14 residues. CDR3 in amino acids: CASSVGPGGYEQYF. CDR3 bases: TGTGCCAGCAGCGTAGGCCCGGGGGGCTACGAGCAGTACTTC. Full variable domain (rest looked up from reference TRBV9 and TRBJ2-7): DSGVTQTPKHLITATGQRVTLRCSPRSGDLSVYWYQQSLDQGLQFLIQYYNGEERAKGNILERFSAQQFPDLHSELNLSSLELGDSALYFCASSVGPGGYEQYFGPGTRLTVT.

With regard to this clonotype: With a far larger clone one base away, a read error is the likely cause. V and J are TRBV12-3 or TRBV12-4 and TRBJ2-3; D not certain. The CDR3 sequence is 12 residues long. The CDR3 region is CASSFGTDAQYF. DNA of the CDR3: TGTGCCAGCAGTTTTGGCACAGATGCGCAGTATTTT.